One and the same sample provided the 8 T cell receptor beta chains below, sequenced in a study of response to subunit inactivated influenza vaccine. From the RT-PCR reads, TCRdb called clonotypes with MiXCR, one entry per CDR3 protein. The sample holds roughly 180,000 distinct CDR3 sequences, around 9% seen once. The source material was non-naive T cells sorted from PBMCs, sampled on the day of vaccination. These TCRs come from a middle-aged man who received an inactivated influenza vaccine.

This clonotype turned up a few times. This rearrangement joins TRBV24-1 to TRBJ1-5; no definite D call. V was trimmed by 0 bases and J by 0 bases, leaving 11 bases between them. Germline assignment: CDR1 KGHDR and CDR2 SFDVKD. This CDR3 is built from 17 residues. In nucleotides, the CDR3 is TGTGCCACCAGTGATTTGGGACGGCAATATAGCAATCAGCCCCAGCATTTT. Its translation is CATSDLGRQYSNQPQHF.

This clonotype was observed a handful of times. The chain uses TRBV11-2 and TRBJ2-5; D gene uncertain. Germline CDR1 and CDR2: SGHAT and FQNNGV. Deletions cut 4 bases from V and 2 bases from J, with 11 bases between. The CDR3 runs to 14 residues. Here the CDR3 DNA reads TGTGCCAGCAGCTCACTGGCGTTTCAAGAGACCCAGTACTTC. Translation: CASSSLAFQETQYF.

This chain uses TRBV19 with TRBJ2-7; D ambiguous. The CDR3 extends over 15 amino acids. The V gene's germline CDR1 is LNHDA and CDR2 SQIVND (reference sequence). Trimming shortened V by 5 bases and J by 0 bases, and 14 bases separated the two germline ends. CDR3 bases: TGTGCCAGTAGTGAGAAGAGCGCGAGCTCCTACGAGCAGTACTTC. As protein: CASSEKSASSYEQYF.

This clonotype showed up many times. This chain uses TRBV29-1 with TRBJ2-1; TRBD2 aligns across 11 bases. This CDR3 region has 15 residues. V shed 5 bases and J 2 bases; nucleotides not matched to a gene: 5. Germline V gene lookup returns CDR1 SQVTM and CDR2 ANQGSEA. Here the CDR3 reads CSVHLLAGAYNEQFF. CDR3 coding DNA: TGCAGCGTTCACTTACTAGCGGGAGCCTACAATGAGCAGTTCTTC.

Here the CDR3 DNA reads TGTGCCAGTGAAGAGGGCTACGAGCAGTACTTC. Translating gives CASEEGYEQYF. The rearrangement joins TRBV28 to TRBJ2-7; TRBD2 is a possible D gene (5 bases). Trimming took 9 bases from V and 3 from J, leaving 9 bases between them. Germline CDR1 and CDR2: MDHEN and SYDVKM. CDR3 length: 11 residues.

The CDR3 here is CASSPTTGNTIYF. As DNA, the CDR3 is TGTGCCAGCAGTCCCACGACTGGAAACACCATATATTTT. The chain uses TRBV27 and TRBJ1-3, with D unresolved. Trimming stripped 5 bases from V and 2 bases from J, with 7 bases between. This CDR3 comprises 13 residues. Germline V CDR1 and CDR2: MNHEY, SMNVEV (reference sequence).

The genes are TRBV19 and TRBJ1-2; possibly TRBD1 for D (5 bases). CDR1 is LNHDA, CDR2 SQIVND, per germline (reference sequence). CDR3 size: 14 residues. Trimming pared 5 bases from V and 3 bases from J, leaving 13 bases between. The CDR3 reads CASSGPQGYYGYTF. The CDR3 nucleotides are TGTGCCAGTAGTGGCCCGCAGGGCTACTATGGCTACACCTTC.

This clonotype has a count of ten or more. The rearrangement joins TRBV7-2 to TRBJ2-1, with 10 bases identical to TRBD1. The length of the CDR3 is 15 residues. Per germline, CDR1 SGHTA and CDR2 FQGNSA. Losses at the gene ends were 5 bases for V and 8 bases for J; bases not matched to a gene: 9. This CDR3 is CASSTLTGGIDEQFF. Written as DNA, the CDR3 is TGTGCCAGCAGCACCCTGACAGGGGGCATCGATGAGCAGTTCTTC. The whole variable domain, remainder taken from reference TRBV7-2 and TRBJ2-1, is GAGVSQSPSNKVTEKGKDVELRCDPISGHTALYWYRQSLGQGLEFLIYFQGNSAPDKSGLPSDRFSAERTGGSVSTLTIQRTQQEDSAVYLCASSTLTGGIDEQFFGPGTRLTVL.